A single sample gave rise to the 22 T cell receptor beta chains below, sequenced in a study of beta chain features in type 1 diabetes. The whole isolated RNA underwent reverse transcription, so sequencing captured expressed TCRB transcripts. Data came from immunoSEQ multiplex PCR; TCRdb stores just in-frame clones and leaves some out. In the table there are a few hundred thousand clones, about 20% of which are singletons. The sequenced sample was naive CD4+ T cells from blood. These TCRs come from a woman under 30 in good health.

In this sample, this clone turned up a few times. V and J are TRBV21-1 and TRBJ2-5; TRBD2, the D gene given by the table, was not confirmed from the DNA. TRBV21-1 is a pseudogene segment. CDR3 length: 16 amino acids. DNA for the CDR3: TGTGCCAGCAGCAAAGCCGGGGACTTGAGGCGAGAGACCCAGTACTTC. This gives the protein CASSKAGDLRRETQYF.

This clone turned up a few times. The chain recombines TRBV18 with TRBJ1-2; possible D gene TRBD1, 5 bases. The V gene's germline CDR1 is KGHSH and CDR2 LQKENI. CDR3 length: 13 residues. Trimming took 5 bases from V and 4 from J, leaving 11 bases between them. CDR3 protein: CASSFDSLYGYTF. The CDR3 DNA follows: TGTGCCAGCTCATTTGACAGCCTCTATGGCTACACCTTC.

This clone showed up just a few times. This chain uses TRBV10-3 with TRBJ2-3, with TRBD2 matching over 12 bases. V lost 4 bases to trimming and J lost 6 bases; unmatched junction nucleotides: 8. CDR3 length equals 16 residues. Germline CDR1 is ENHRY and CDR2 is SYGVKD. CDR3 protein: CAISVLAGGLSDTQYF. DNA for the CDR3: TGTGCCATCAGTGTACTAGCGGGAGGTTTGTCCGATACGCAGTATTTT.

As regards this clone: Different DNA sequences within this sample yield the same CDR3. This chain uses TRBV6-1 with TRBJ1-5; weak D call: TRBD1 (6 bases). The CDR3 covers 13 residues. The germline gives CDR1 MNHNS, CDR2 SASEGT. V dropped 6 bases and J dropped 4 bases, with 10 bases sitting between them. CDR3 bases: TGTGCCAGCAGCGGACAGATTAATCAGCCCCAGCATTTT. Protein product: CASSGQINQPQHF.

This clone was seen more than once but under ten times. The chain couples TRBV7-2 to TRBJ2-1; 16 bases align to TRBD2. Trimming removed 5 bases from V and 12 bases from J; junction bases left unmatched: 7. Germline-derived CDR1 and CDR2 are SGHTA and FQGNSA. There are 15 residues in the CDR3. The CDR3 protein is CASSAGTSGGAGQFF. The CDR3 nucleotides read TGTGCCAGCAGCGCCGGGACTAGCGGGGGGGCCGGGCAGTTCTTC.

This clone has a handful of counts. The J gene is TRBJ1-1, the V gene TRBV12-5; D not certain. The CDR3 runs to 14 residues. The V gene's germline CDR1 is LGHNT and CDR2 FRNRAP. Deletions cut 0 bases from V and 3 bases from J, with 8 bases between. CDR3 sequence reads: CASGLVPEDTEAFF. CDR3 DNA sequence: TGTGCTAGTGGTTTGGTACCGGAGGACACTGAAGCTTTCTTT.

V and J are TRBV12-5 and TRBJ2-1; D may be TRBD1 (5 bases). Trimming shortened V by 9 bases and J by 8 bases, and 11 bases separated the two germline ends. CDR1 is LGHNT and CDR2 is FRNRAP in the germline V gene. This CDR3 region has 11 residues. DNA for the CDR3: TGTGCTAGCGCAGGGTTAGATGAGCAGTTCTTC. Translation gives CASAGLDEQFF.

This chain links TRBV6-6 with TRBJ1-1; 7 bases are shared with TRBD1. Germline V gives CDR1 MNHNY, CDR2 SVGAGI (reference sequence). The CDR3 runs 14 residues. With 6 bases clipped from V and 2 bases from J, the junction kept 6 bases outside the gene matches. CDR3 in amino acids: CASSTGTANTEAFF. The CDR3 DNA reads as TGTGCCAGCAGCACGGGGACAGCTAACACTGAAGCTTTCTTT.

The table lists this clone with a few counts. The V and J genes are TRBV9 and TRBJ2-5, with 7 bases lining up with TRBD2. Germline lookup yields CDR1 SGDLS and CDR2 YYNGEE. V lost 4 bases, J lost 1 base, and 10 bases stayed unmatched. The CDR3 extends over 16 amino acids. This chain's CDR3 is CASSPYSGTIQETQYF. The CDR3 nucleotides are TGTGCCAGCAGCCCCTACTCCGGGACTATCCAAGAGACCCAGTACTTC.

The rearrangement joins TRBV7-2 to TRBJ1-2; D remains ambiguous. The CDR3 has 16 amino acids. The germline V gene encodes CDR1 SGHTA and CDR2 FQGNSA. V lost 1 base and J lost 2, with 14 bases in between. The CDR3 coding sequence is TGTGCCAGCAGCTTAGATTTCACAGTCCAAAACTATGGCTACACCTTC. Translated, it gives CASSLDFTVQNYGYTF.

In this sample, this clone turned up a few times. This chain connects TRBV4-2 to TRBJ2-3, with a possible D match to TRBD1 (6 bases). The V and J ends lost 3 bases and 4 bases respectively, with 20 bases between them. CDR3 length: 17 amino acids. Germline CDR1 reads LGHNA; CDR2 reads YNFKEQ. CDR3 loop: CASSQETTGLVPDTQYF. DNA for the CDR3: TGTGCCAGCAGCCAGGAAACGACAGGATTAGTCCCAGATACGCAGTATTTT.

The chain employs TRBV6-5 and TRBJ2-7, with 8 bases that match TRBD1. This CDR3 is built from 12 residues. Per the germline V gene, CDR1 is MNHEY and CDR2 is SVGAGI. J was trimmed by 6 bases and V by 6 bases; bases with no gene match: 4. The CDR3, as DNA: TGTGCCAGCAGGTCCACAGGGGGCGAGCAGTACTTC. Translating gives CASRSTGGEQYF.

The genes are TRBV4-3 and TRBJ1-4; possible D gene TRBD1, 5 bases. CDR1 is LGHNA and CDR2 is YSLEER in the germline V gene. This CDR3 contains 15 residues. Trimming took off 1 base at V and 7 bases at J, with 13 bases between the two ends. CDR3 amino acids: CASSQAAGVGEKLFF. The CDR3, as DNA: TGCGCCAGCAGCCAAGCCGCGGGGGTTGGTGAAAAACTGTTTTTT.

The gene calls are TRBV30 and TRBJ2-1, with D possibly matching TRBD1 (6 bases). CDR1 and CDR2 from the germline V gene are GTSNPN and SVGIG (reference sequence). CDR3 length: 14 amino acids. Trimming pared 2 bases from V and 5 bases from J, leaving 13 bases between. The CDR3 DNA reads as TGTGCCTGGAGTAACCTGGACAGTAACAATGAGCAGTTCTTC. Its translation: CAWSNLDSNNEQFF.

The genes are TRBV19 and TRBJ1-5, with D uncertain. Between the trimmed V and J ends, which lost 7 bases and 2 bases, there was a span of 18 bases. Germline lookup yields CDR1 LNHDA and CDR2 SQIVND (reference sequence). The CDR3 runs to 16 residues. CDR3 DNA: TGTGCCAGTAAGGAGGAACTCTCGAGGGGCAATCAGCCCCAGCATTTT. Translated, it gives CASKEELSRGNQPQHF.

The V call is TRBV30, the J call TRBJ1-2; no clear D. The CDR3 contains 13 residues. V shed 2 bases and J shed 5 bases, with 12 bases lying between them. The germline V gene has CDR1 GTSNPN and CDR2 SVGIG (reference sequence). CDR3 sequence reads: CAWSKGVGYGYTF. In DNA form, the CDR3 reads TGTGCCTGGAGTAAGGGAGTGGGGTATGGCTACACCTTC.

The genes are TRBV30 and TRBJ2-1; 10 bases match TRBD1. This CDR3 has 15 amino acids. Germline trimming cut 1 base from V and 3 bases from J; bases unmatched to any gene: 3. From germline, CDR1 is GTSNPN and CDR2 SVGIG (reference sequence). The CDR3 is CAWSGQGARYNEQFF. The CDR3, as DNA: TGTGCCTGGAGTGGACAGGGGGCGCGCTACAATGAGCAGTTCTTC.

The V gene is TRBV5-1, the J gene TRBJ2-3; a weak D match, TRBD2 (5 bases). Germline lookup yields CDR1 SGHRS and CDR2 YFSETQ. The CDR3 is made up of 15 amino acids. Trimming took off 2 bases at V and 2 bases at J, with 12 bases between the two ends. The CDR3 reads CASSFGGRDTDTQYF. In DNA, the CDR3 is TGCGCCAGCAGCTTTGGCGGCCGGGACACAGATACGCAGTATTTT.

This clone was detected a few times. CDR3: CASSPTIETEAFF. CDR3 DNA sequence: TGTGCCAGCAGCCCGACTATTGAGACTGAAGCTTTCTTT. The chain carries TRBV7-9 and TRBJ1-1, with D uncertain. V was cut by 5 bases and J by 5 bases, with 12 bases left in between. This CDR3 has 13 residues. Germline V lookup: CDR1 SEHNR, CDR2 FQNEAQ (reference sequence).

Written as DNA, the CDR3 is TGTGCCAGCAGCTTTGAGGGCACCGGGGAGCTGTTTTTT. As protein: CASSFEGTGELFF. The chain recombines TRBV7-3 with TRBJ2-2, with D perhaps matching TRBD2 (5 bases). Per germline, CDR1 SGHTA and CDR2 FQGTGA. The V end lost 3 bases, the J end lost 4 bases, and 6 bases lay between the germline ends. This CDR3 is built from 13 residues.

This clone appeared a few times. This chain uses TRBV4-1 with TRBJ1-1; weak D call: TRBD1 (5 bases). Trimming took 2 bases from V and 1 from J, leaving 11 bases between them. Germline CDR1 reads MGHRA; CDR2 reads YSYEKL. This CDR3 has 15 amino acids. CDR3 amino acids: CASSQIRGSNTEAFF. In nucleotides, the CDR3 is TGCGCCAGCAGCCAAATAAGGGGCTCGAACACTGAAGCTTTCTTT.

The CDR3, as DNA: TGTGCTAGTGGTTTGGTCTCGGGACTTACCATTTACGAGCAGTACTTC. Its protein product is CASGLVSGLTIYEQYF. This chain joins TRBV12-5 and TRBJ2-7; D possibly corresponds to TRBD2 (6 bases). This CDR3 has 16 residues. CDR1 LGHNT and CDR2 FRNRAP come from the germline V gene. The ends were cut back, 0 bases at V and 4 bases at J, with 16 bases in the middle.